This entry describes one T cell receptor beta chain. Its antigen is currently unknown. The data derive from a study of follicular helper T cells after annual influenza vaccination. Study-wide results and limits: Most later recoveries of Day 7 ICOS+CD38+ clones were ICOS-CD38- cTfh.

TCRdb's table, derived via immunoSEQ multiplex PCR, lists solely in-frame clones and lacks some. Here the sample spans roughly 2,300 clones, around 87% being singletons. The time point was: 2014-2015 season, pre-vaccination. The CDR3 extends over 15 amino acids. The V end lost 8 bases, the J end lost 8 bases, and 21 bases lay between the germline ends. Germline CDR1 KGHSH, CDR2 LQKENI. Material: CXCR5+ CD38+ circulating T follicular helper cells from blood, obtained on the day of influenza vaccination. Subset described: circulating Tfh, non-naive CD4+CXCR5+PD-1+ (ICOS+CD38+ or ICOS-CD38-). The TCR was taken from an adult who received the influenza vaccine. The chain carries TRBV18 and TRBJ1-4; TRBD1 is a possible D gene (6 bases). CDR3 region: CASTKDSPPGEKLFF. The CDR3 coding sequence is TGTGCCAGCACAAAGGACAGCCCTCCTGGGGAAAAACTGTTTTTT.